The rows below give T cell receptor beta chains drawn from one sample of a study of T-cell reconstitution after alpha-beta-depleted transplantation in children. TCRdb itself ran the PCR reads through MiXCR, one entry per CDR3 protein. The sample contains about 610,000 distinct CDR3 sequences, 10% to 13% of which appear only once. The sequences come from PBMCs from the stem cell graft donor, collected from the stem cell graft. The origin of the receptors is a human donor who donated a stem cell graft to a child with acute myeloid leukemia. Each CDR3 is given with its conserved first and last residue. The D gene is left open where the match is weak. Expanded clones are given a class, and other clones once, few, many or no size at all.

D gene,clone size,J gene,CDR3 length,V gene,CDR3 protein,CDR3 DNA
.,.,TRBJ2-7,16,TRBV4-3,CASSERTSPPAYEQYF,TGCGCCAGCAGCGAACGAACTAGCCCCCCAGCCTACGAGCAGTACTTC
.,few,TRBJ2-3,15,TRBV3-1,CASSQVMTSTDTQYF,TGTGCCAGCAGCCAAGTCATGACTAGCACAGATACGCAGTATTTT
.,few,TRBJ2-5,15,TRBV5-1,CASSLGPSIGETQYF,TGCGCCAGCAGCTTGGGACCCTCGATAGGAGAGACCCAGTACTTC
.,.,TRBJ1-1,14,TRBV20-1,CSARDAGRDTEAFF,TGCAGTGCTAGAGATGCAGGGAGGGACACTGAAGCTTTCTTT
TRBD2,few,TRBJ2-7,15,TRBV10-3,CAIRVLAGSSYEQYF,TGTGCCATCAGAGTTCTAGCGGGGAGCTCCTACGAGCAGTACTTC
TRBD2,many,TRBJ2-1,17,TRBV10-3,CAISLAGGGNSYNEQFF,TGTGCCATCAGCTTAGCGGGAGGGGGGAACTCCTACAATGAGCAGTTCTTC
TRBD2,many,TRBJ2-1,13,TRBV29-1,CSVEVLADREQFF,TGCAGCGTTGAGGTTCTAGCGGATAGGGAGCAGTTCTTC
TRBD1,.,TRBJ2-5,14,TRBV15,CATSKSGGWETQYF,TGTGCCACCAGCAAGTCAGGGGGCTGGGAGACCCAGTACTTC
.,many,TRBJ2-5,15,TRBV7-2,CASSLVPTLQETQYF,TGTGCCAGCAGCTTAGTACCGACTTTACAAGAGACCCAGTACTTC
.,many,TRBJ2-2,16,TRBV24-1,CATSDPGLPNTGELFF,TGTGCCACCAGTGACCCGGGACTCCCGAACACCGGGGAGCTGTTTTTT
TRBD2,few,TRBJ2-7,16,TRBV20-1,CSASGLAGAVSYEQYF,TGCAGTGCCTCCGGACTAGCGGGAGCCGTCTCCTACGAGCAGTACTTC
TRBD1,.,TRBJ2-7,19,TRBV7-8,CASSSRAGTGAKGTYEQYF,TGTGCCAGCAGCTCCCGAGCCGGGACAGGGGCTAAAGGGACCTACGAGCAGTACTTC
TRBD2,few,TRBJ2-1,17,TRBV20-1,CSVRAGTSGMVANEQFF,TGCAGTGTCCGGGCCGGGACTAGCGGGATGGTTGCGAATGAGCAGTTCTTC
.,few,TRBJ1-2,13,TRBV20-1,CSARAASNYGYTF,TGCAGTGCAAGAGCAGCCTCTAACTATGGCTACACCTTC
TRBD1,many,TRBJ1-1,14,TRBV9,CASSVAGGRTEAFF,TGTGCCAGCAGCGTAGCAGGGGGGCGCACTGAAGCTTTCTTT
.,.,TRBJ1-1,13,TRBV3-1,CASSQDKGVRAFF,TGTGCCAGCAGCCAGGACAAGGGGGTTCGGGCTTTCTTT
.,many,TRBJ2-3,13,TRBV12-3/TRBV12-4,CASSSLQGNTQYF,TGTGCCAGCAGTTCACTTCAGGGTAATACGCAGTATTTT
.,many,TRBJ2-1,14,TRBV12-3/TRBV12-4,CASSFEPPSNEQFF,TGTGCCAGCAGTTTTGAACCCCCTAGCAATGAGCAGTTCTTC
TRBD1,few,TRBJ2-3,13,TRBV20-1,CSAGTGFLDTQYF,TGCAGTGCCGGGACAGGGTTTTTAGATACGCAGTATTTT
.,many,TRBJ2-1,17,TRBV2,CASSGEASAMPYNEQFF,TGTGCCAGCAGTGGGGAGGCTAGCGCGATGCCTTACAATGAGCAGTTCTTC
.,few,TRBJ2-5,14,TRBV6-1,CASSNQRGGETQYF,TGTGCCAGCAGCAATCAAAGGGGAGGAGAGACCCAGTACTTC
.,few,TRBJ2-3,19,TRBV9,CASSVEADGAAGSTDTQYF,TGTGCCAGCAGCGTAGAAGCGGACGGGGCGGCGGGGAGCACAGATACGCAGTATTTT
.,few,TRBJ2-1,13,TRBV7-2,CASTPNRGIEQFF,TGTGCCAGCACCCCAAATCGGGGGATTGAGCAGTTCTTC
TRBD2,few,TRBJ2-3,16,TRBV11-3,CASSLFGAGGTDTQYF,TGTGCCAGCAGCTTATTTGGCGCGGGAGGCACAGATACGCAGTATTTT
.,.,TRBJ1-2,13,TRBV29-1,CSVAGSLTYGYTF,TGCAGCGTTGCCGGCAGTTTAACCTATGGCTACACCTTC
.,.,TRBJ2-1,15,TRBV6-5,CASSWGQGYMDEQFF,TGTGCCAGCAGTTGGGGGCAGGGTTATATGGATGAGCAGTTCTTC
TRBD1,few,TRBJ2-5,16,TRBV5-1,CASSLVPGGVQETQYF,TGCGCCAGCAGCTTGGTCCCAGGGGGAGTCCAAGAGACCCAGTACTTC
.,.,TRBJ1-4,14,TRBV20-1,CSAPSFGLGEKLFF,TGCAGTGCTCCCAGCTTCGGGTTGGGCGAAAAACTGTTTTTT
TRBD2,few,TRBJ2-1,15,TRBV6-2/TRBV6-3,CASSYWGTSVNEQFF,TGTGCCAGCAGTTACTGGGGGACTAGCGTCAATGAGCAGTTCTTC
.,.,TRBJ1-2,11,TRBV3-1,CASSQIWGYTF,TGTGCCAGCAGCCAAATATGGGGCTACACCTTC
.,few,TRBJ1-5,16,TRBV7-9,CASSLGSGHSNQPQHF,TGTGCCAGCAGCTTAGGATCGGGGCATAGCAATCAGCCCCAGCATTTT
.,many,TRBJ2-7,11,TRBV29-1,CSVGRTYEQYF,TGCAGCGTTGGCCGGACCTACGAGCAGTACTTC
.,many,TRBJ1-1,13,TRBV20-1,CSASEGGSTEAFF,TGCAGTGCTAGTGAGGGGGGGAGCACTGAAGCTTTCTTT
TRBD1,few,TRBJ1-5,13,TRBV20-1,CSAHGQVGQPQHF,TGCAGTGCACATGGACAGGTCGGGCAGCCCCAGCATTTT
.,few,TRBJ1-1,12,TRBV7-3,CASSQGGGQAFF,TGTGCCAGCAGCCAAGGGGGGGGCCAAGCTTTCTTT
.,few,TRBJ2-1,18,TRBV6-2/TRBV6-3,CASSPSLSGPSSYNEQFF,TGTGCCAGCAGTCCCTCTCTTAGCGGTCCAAGCTCCTACAATGAGCAGTTCTTC
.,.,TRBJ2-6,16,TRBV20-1,CSGNGEDRSGANVLTF,TGCAGTGGGAATGGGGAGGACCGCTCTGGGGCCAACGTCCTGACTTTC
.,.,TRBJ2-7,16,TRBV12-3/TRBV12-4,CASSLWLSGAAYEQYF,TGTGCCAGCAGTTTATGGTTGTCAGGGGCTGCCTACGAGCAGTACTTC
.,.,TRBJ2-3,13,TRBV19,CASSQTTGDTQYF,TGTGCCAGTAGCCAAACAACGGGGGATACGCAGTATTTT
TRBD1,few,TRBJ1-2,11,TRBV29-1,CSGQGEPGYTF,TGCAGCGGACAGGGGGAACCTGGCTACACCTTC
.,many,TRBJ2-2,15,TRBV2,CASSERTAYTGELFF,TGTGCCAGCAGTGAACGGACCGCGTACACCGGGGAGCTGTTTTTT
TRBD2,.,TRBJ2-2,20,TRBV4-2,CASSQERRTSGLLTSGELFF,TGTGCCAGCAGCCAGGAGAGGAGGACTAGCGGGCTGCTAACCTCCGGGGAGCTGTTTTTT
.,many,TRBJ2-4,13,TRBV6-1,CASRGGPKNIQYF,TGTGCCAGCAGAGGGGGGCCCAAAAACATTCAGTACTTC
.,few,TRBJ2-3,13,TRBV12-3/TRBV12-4,CASNILSTDTQYF,TGTGCCAGCAATATTCTTAGCACAGATACGCAGTATTTT
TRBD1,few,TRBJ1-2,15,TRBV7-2,CASSFMGGTGAGYTF,TGTGCCAGCAGCTTCATGGGTGGAACAGGGGCTGGCTACACCTTC
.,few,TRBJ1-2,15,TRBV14,CASSQGGLGSYGYTF,TGTGCCAGCAGCCAAGGGGGTCTTGGGTCCTATGGCTACACCTTC
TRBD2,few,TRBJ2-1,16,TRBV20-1,CSARDPGTSGTLEQFF,TGCAGTGCTAGAGATCCCGGGACTAGCGGGACCTTGGAACAGTTCTTC
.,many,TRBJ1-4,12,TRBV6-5,CASSSSNEKLFF,TGTGCCAGCAGTTCGTCGAATGAAAAACTGTTTTTT
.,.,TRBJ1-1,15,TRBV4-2,CASSLVFGADTEAFF,TGTGCCAGCAGCCTAGTCTTCGGGGCTGACACTGAAGCTTTCTTT
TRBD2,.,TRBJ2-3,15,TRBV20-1,CCALSYGGDTDTQYF,TGCTGTGCTCTTAGTTACGGGGGGGACACAGATACGCAGTATTTT
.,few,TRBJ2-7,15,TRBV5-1,CASSLLPETSSEQYF,TGCGCCAGCAGCTTGTTACCGGAAACCTCCTCCGAGCAGTACTTC
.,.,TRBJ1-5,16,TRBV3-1,CASSQDGSFGNQPQHF,TGTGCCAGCAGCCAAGACGGGTCATTTGGCAATCAGCCCCAGCATTTT
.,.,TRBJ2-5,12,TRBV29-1,CSGRTNQETQYF,TGCAGCGGACGGACAAATCAAGAGACCCAGTACTTC